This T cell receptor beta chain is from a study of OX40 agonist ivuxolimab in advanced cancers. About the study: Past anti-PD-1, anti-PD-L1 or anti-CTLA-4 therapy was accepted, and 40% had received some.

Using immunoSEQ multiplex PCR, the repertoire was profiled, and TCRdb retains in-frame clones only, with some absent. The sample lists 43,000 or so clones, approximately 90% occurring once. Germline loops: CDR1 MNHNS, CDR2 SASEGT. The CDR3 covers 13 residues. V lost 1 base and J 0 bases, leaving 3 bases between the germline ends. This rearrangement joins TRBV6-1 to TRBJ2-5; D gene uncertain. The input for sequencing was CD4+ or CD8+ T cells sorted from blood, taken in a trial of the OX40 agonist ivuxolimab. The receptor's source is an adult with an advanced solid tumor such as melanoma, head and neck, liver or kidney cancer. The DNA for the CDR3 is TGTGCCAGCAGTGAAGACAACCAAGAGACCCAGTACTTC. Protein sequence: CASSEDNQETQYF.